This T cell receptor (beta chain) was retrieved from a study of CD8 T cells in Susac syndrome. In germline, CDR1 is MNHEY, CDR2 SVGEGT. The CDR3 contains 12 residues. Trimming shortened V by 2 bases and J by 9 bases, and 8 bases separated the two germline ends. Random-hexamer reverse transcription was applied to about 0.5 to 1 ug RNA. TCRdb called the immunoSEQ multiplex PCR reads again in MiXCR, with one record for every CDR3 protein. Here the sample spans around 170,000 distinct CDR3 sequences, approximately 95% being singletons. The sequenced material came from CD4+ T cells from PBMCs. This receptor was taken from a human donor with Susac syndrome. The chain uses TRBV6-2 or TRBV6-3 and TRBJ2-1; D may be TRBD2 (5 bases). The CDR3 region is CASSYPSGEQFF. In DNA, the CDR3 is TGTGCCAGCAGTTACCCCAGCGGTGAGCAGTTCTTC.